The 2 T cell receptor beta chains below come from one sample, sequenced in a study of cytomegalovirus exposure and HLA in healthy donors. Researchers ran the PCR with 60 Vbeta and 13 Jbeta primers. Clones were read by immunoSEQ multiplex PCR, and TCRdb kept only the in-frame ones, dropping some. Of 200,000 or so clones in the sample, around 77% were seen once. Sequenced input: PBMCs. These receptors originate from a woman aged 25 to 39 in good health and CMV-seronegative.

The V call is TRBV2, the J call TRBJ2-1; 8 bases fit TRBD2. The CDR3 contains 13 residues. V shed 10 bases and J 6 bases; nucleotides not matched to a gene: 8. CDR1 SNHLY and CDR2 FYNNEI come from the germline V gene. The CDR3 spells CATTGGPSNEQFF. DNA of the CDR3: TGTGCCACTACGGGGGGGCCCTCCAATGAGCAGTTCTTC.

The chain couples TRBV5-4 to TRBJ2-3; a weak D match, TRBD2 (6 bases). V lost 1 base, J lost 6 bases, and 12 bases lay in between. The germline V gene has CDR1 SGHNT and CDR2 YYREEE (reference sequence). The CDR3 sequence is 14 residues long. The CDR3 sequence: CASSLKTRGDTQYF. The CDR3 coding sequence is TGTGCCAGCAGCTTGAAGACTAGAGGGGATACGCAGTATTTT.